The rows below give T cell receptor beta chains drawn from one sample of a study of OX40 agonist ivuxolimab in advanced cancers. The assay was immunoSEQ multiplex PCR, and TCRdb's table has in-frame clones only and misses some. The top ten hold around 0.25% of the sample, which has around 92,000 clones, about 92% seen once. The sample in question was CD4+ or CD8+ T cells sorted from blood, obtained in a trial of the OX40 agonist ivuxolimab. These receptors all stem from an adult with an advanced solid tumor such as melanoma, head and neck, liver or kidney cancer. Both conserved end residues are part of each CDR3. Fields, in order: V gene, J gene, clone size, D gene, CDR3 protein, CDR3 DNA. A D gene is named only where the DNA matches it firmly. Some rows have no size entry. The others give once, few or many, or a class for an expanded clone.

v_gene: TRBV4-3
j_gene: TRBJ1-1
abundance: .
d_gene: .
CDR3aa: CASSQDSGVNTEAFF
CDR3nt: TGCGCCAGCAGCCAAGATTCCGGGGTGAACACTGAAGCTTTCTTT

v_gene: TRBV4-3
j_gene: TRBJ2-7
abundance: .
d_gene: .
CDR3aa: CASSQGSAGDSYEQYF
CDR3nt: TGCGCCAGCAGCCAAGGATCCGCAGGGGACTCCTACGAGCAGTACTTC

v_gene: TRBV7-3
j_gene: TRBJ2-3
abundance: once
d_gene: .
CDR3aa: CASSLSAGSDTQYF
CDR3nt: TGTGCCAGCAGCTTATCGGCAGGGTCAGATACGCAGTATTTT

v_gene: TRBV19
j_gene: TRBJ2-1
abundance: once
d_gene: TRBD2
CDR3aa: CASSMTSAAYNEQFF
CDR3nt: TGTGCCAGTAGTATGACTAGCGCGGCCTACAATGAGCAGTTCTTC

v_gene: TRBV6-5
j_gene: TRBJ2-6
abundance: .
d_gene: TRBD1
CDR3aa: CASSTGAGANVLTF
CDR3nt: TGTGCCAGCAGCACAGGGGCTGGGGCCAACGTCCTGACTTTC

v_gene: TRBV7-3
j_gene: TRBJ2-1
abundance: .
d_gene: TRBD2
CDR3aa: CASRPRLAGVEREQFF
CDR3nt: TGTGCCAGCAGGCCACGACTAGCGGGAGTTGAACGGGAGCAGTTCTTC

v_gene: TRBV7-3
j_gene: TRBJ2-1
abundance: .
d_gene: .
CDR3aa: CASSPGPFTNNEQFF
CDR3nt: TGTGCCAGCAGCCCAGGGCCGTTCACTAACAATGAGCAGTTCTTC

v_gene: TRBV5-4
j_gene: TRBJ1-3
abundance: .
d_gene: .
CDR3aa: CASRFDLTGNTIYF
CDR3nt: TGTGCCAGCAGGTTCGATCTTACTGGAAACACCATATATTTT

v_gene: TRBV2
j_gene: TRBJ2-1
abundance: few
d_gene: .
CDR3aa: CARGDSLGDEQFF
CDR3nt: TGTGCCAGGGGGGACTCCTTAGGAGATGAGCAGTTCTTC

v_gene: TRBV2
j_gene: TRBJ1-2
abundance: .
d_gene: TRBD1
CDR3aa: CASSGGQGAWGYTF
CDR3nt: TGTGCCAGCAGTGGTGGACAGGGGGCTTGGGGCTACACCTTC

v_gene: TRBV6-1
j_gene: TRBJ1-2
abundance: .
d_gene: .
CDR3aa: CASAAGGFYGYTF
CDR3nt: TGTGCCAGCGCCGCTGGGGGCTTCTATGGCTACACCTTC

v_gene: TRBV7-9
j_gene: TRBJ1-1
abundance: .
d_gene: TRBD1
CDR3aa: CASSLAMTGGTEAFF
CDR3nt: TGTGCCAGCAGCTTAGCGATGACAGGGGGCACTGAAGCTTTCTTT

v_gene: TRBV7-9
j_gene: TRBJ2-1
abundance: .
d_gene: TRBD2
CDR3aa: CASSFGSGGVGEQFF
CDR3nt: TGTGCCAGCAGCTTTGGTAGCGGGGGGGTAGGTGAGCAGTTCTTC

v_gene: TRBV19
j_gene: TRBJ1-5
abundance: .
d_gene: .
CDR3aa: CASSPMNQPQHF
CDR3nt: TGTGCCAGTAGTCCCATGAATCAGCCCCAGCATTTT

v_gene: TRBV7-2
j_gene: TRBJ2-7
abundance: .
d_gene: .
CDR3aa: CASSPSYEQYF
CDR3nt: TGTGCCAGCAGCCCATCCTACGAGCAGTACTTC

v_gene: TRBV4-2
j_gene: TRBJ2-1
abundance: .
d_gene: TRBD2
CDR3aa: CASSQEVSGAYNEQFF
CDR3nt: TGTGCCAGCAGCCAAGAGGTAAGCGGGGCCTACAATGAGCAGTTCTTC

v_gene: TRBV6-5
j_gene: TRBJ2-1
abundance: .
d_gene: TRBD2
CDR3aa: CASRASGGGNEQFF
CDR3nt: TGTGCCAGCAGGGCTAGCGGGGGAGGAAATGAGCAGTTCTTC

v_gene: TRBV7-3
j_gene: TRBJ1-2
abundance: .
d_gene: .
CDR3aa: CASSSDSRNYGYTF
CDR3nt: TGTGCCAGCAGCTCAGACAGCCGTAACTATGGCTACACCTTC

v_gene: TRBV6-6
j_gene: TRBJ2-5
abundance: .
d_gene: TRBD1
CDR3aa: CASSSTDREETQYF
CDR3nt: TGTGCCAGCAGTTCCACGGACAGGGAAGAGACCCAGTACTTC

v_gene: TRBV28
j_gene: TRBJ1-5
abundance: few
d_gene: .
CDR3aa: CASRGRQPQHF
CDR3nt: TGTGCCAGCAGGGGTAGGCAGCCCCAGCATTTT

v_gene: TRBV7-2
j_gene: TRBJ1-2
abundance: once
d_gene: TRBD1
CDR3aa: CASSPRDSPYGYTF
CDR3nt: TGTGCCAGCAGCCCCCGGGACAGCCCCTATGGCTACACCTTC

v_gene: TRBV27
j_gene: TRBJ1-1
abundance: .
d_gene: .
CDR3aa: CASSRSPLQGMDTEAFF
CDR3nt: TGTGCCAGCAGCCGAAGTCCACTACAGGGTATGGACACTGAAGCTTTCTTT

v_gene: TRBV19
j_gene: TRBJ1-5
abundance: few
d_gene: .
CDR3aa: CASSTWDQPQHF
CDR3nt: TGTGCCAGTAGTACCTGGGATCAGCCCCAGCATTTT

v_gene: TRBV6-6
j_gene: TRBJ2-5
abundance: .
d_gene: .
CDR3aa: CASSYPLGETQYF
CDR3nt: TGTGCCAGCAGTTACCCCCTAGGGGAGACCCAGTACTTC

v_gene: TRBV7-3
j_gene: TRBJ2-7
abundance: .
d_gene: .
CDR3aa: CASSSGPEEQYF
CDR3nt: TGTGCCAGCAGCTCCGGACCGGAAGAGCAGTACTTC

v_gene: TRBV9
j_gene: TRBJ2-3
abundance: .
d_gene: .
CDR3aa: CASSGSTDTQYF
CDR3nt: TGTGCCAGCAGCGGGTCCACAGATACGCAGTATTTT

v_gene: TRBV7-2
j_gene: TRBJ1-5
abundance: .
d_gene: .
CDR3aa: CASSSGRSSNQPQHF
CDR3nt: TGTGCCAGCAGCTCGGGACGATCGAGCAATCAGCCCCAGCATTTT

v_gene: TRBV7-2
j_gene: TRBJ1-1
abundance: .
d_gene: .
CDR3aa: CASSLVRTEAFF
CDR3nt: TGTGCCAGCAGCTTAGTGAGGACAGAAGCTTTCTTT

v_gene: TRBV30
j_gene: TRBJ1-5
abundance: .
d_gene: .
CDR3aa: CAWRGGGTAQPQHF
CDR3nt: TGTGCCTGGCGTGGGGGGGGGACGGCTCAGCCCCAGCATTTT

v_gene: TRBV27
j_gene: TRBJ1-5
abundance: .
d_gene: .
CDR3aa: CASSRRSSYQPQHF
CDR3nt: TGTGCCAGCAGTCGAAGATCGTCGTACCAGCCCCAGCATTTT

v_gene: TRBV29-1
j_gene: TRBJ2-1
abundance: .
d_gene: TRBD2
CDR3aa: CSVGLAGGNEQFF
CDR3nt: TGCAGCGTCGGACTAGCGGGAGGCAATGAGCAGTTCTTC

v_gene: TRBV27
j_gene: TRBJ2-2
abundance: .
d_gene: .
CDR3aa: CASRTILRDTNTGELFF
CDR3nt: TGTGCCAGCAGAACCATCCTGAGGGACACTAACACCGGGGAGCTGTTTTTT

v_gene: TRBV19
j_gene: TRBJ2-2
abundance: .
d_gene: .
CDR3aa: CASSIMGTFTGELFF
CDR3nt: TGTGCCAGTAGTATAATGGGCACCTTCACCGGGGAGCTGTTTTTT

v_gene: TRBV5-1
j_gene: TRBJ1-5
abundance: .
d_gene: .
CDR3aa: CASSLGGRNQPQHF
CDR3nt: TGCGCCAGCAGCTTGGGGGGTCGAAATCAGCCCCAGCATTTT

v_gene: TRBV5-6
j_gene: TRBJ1-2
abundance: .
d_gene: .
CDR3aa: CASLSGISNYGYTF
CDR3nt: TGTGCCAGCCTTTCTGGGATCTCTAACTATGGCTACACCTTC

v_gene: TRBV7-9
j_gene: TRBJ2-3
abundance: .
d_gene: .
CDR3aa: CASSLSAGTDTQYF
CDR3nt: TGTGCCAGCAGCTTATCGGCTGGCACAGATACGCAGTATTTT

v_gene: TRBV18
j_gene: TRBJ2-7
abundance: .
d_gene: .
CDR3aa: CASSPLLSEQYF
CDR3nt: TGTGCCAGCTCACCTTTACTGTCCGAGCAGTACTTC

v_gene: TRBV6-6
j_gene: TRBJ2-3
abundance: .
d_gene: TRBD2
CDR3aa: CASRRMGLADTDTQYF
CDR3nt: TGTGCCAGCAGACGAATGGGACTAGCAGACACAGATACGCAGTATTTT

v_gene: TRBV30
j_gene: TRBJ1-3
abundance: .
d_gene: .
CDR3aa: CAWMANSGNTIYF
CDR3nt: TGTGCCTGGATGGCCAACTCTGGAAACACCATATATTTT

v_gene: TRBV2
j_gene: TRBJ2-1
abundance: .
d_gene: .
CDR3aa: CASSGRSDEQFF
CDR3nt: TGTGCCAGCAGTGGTCGGTCCGATGAGCAGTTCTTC

v_gene: TRBV28
j_gene: TRBJ1-6
abundance: .
d_gene: .
CDR3aa: CASTIHYNSPLHF
CDR3nt: TGTGCCAGCACCATCCACTATAATTCACCCCTCCACTTT